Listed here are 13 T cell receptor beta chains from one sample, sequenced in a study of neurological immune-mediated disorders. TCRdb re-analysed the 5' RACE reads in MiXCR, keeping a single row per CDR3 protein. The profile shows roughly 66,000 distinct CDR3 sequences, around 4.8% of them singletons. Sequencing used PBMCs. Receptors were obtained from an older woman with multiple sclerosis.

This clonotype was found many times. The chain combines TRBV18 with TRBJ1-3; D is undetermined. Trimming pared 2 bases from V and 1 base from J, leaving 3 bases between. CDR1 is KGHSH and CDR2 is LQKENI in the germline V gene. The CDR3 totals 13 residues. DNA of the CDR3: TGTGCCAGCTCACCAGATTCTGGAAACACCATATATTTT. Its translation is CASSPDSGNTIYF.

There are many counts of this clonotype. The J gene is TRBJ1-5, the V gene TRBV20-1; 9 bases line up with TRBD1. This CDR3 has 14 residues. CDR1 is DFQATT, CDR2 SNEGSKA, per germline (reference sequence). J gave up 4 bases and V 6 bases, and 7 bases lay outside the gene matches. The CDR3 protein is CSAGGQGRNQPQHF. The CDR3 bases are TGCAGTGCGGGTGGACAGGGGCGGAATCAGCCCCAGCATTTT.

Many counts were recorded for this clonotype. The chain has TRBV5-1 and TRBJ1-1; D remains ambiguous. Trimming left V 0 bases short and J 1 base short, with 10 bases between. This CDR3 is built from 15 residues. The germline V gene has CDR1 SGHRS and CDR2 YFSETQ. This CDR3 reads CASSLDTVTNTEAFF. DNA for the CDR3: TGCGCCAGCAGCTTGGATACGGTTACGAACACTGAAGCTTTCTTT.

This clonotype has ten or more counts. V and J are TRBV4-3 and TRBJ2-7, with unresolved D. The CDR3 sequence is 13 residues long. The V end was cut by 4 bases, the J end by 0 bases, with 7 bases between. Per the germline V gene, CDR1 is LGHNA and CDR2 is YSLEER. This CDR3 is CASSPGVSYEQYF. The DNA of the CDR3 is TGCGCCAGCAGCCCCGGAGTCTCCTACGAGCAGTACTTC.

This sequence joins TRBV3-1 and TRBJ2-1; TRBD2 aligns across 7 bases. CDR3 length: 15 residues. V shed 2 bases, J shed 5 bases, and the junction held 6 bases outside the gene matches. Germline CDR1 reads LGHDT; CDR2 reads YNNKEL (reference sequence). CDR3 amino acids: CASSQKGTTHNEQFF. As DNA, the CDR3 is TGTGCCAGCAGCCAAAAAGGGACTACTCACAATGAGCAGTTCTTC.

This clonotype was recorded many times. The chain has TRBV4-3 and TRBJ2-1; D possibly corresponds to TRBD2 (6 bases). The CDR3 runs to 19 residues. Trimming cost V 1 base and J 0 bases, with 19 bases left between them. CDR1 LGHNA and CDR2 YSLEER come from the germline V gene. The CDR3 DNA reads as TGCGCCAGCAGCCAAGGGGTTCAAGGGGCGGGAAGCTCCTACAATGAGCAGTTCTTC. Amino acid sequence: CASSQGVQGAGSSYNEQFF.

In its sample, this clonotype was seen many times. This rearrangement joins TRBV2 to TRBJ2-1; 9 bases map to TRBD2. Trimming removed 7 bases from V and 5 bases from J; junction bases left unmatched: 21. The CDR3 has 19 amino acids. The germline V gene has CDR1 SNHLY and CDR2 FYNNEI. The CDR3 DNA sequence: TGTGCCAGCACCCCCGGGGTCCCCGTAACTAGCGGGCGGCACAATGAGCAGTTCTTC. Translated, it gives CASTPGVPVTSGRHNEQFF.

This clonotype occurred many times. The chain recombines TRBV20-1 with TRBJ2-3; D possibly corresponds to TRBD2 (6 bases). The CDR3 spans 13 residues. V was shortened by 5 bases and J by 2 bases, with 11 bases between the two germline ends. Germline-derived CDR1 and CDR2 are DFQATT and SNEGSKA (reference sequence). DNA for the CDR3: TGCAGTGCTGCTCGGGGGAACACAGATACGCAGTATTTT. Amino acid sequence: CSAARGNTDTQYF.

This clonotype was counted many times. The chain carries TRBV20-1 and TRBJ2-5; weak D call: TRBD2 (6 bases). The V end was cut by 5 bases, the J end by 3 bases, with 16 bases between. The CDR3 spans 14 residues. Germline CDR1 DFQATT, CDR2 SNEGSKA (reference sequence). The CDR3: CSARVLAYKETQYF. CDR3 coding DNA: TGCAGTGCTCGGGTTCTAGCGTACAAAGAGACCCAGTACTTC.

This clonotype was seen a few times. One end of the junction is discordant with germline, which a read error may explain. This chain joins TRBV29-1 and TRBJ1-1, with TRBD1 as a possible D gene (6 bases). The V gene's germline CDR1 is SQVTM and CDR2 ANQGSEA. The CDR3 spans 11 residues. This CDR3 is CTGHYNTEAFF. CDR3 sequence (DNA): TGTACGGGACACTATAACACTGAAGCTTTCTTT. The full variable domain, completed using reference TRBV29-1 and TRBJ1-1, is SAVISQKPSRDICQRGTSLTIQCQVDSQVTMMFWYRQQPGQSLTLIATANQGSEATYESGFVIDKFPISRPNLTFSTLTVSNMSPEDSSIYLCTGHYNTEAFFGQGTRLTVV.

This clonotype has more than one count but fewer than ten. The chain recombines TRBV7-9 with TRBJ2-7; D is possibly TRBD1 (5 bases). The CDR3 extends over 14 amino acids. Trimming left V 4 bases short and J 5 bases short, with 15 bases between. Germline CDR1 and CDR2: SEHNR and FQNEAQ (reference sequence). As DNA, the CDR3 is TGTGCCAGCAGCTCCGGCAGGGTTTTCCACGAGCAGTACTTC. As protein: CASSSGRVFHEQYF.

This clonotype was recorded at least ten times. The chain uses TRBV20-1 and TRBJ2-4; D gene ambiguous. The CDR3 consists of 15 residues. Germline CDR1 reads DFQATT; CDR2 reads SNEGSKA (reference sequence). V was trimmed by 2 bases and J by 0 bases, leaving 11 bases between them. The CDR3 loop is CSARSEILAKNIQYF. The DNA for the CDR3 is TGCAGTGCTAGATCAGAGATATTAGCCAAAAACATTCAGTACTTC.

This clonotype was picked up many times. The CDR3 here is CASSPQERNNQPQHF. The CDR3 bases are TGTGCCAGCAGCCCCCAGGAGAGAAACAATCAGCCCCAGCATTTT. The V and J genes are TRBV12-3 or TRBV12-4 and TRBJ1-5; no firm D call. The CDR3 covers 15 residues. Trimming left V 6 bases short and J 3 bases short, with 15 bases between.